This T cell receptor (beta chain) was recorded in a study of shared clonotypes between healthy human individuals. Germline lookup yields CDR1 LGHNA and CDR2 YSLEER. There are 13 residues in the CDR3. The V gene lost 1 base and the J gene lost 1 base, with 4 bases spanning the gap. Clones were sequenced by immunoSEQ multiplex PCR, and TCRdb holds only the in-frame ones, with some missing. The table includes approximately 2.5 million clones, more than 85% detected once. Sequencing was done on a sample of naive CD4+ T cells from PBMCs. As for subset: CD45RA+ positively selected. This receptor was obtained from a man aged 18 to 30 in good health. Some clones in this sample may be carry-over from other donors' samples. The rearrangement joins TRBV4-3 to TRBJ1-1; D not certain. This CDR3 reads CASSQVWNTEAFF. The CDR3 region has the DNA TGCGCCAGCAGCCAAGTTTGGAACACTGAAGCTTTCTTT.